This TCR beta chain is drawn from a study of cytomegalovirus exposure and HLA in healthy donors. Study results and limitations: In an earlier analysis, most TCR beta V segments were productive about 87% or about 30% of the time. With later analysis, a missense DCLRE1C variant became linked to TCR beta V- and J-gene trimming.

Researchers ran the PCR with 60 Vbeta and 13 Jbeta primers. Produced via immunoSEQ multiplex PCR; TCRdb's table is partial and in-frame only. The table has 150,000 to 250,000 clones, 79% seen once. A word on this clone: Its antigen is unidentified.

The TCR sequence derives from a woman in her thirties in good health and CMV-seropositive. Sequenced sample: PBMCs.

The CDR3 sequence: CASSHQASGEKLFF. For the CDR3, the DNA is TGTGCCAGCAGTCATCAGGCATCCGGTGAAAAACTGTTTTTT. This sequence joins TRBV5-4 and TRBJ1-4, with D unresolved. Germline loops: CDR1 SGHNT, CDR2 YYREEE (reference sequence). The CDR3 runs to 14 residues. Trimming cost V 5 bases and J 7 bases, with 15 bases left between them.